The 9 T cell receptor beta chains listed next were all sequenced from one sample in a study of shared clonotypes between healthy human individuals. The protocol was immunoSEQ multiplex PCR, while the TCRdb copy is restricted to in-frame clones and leaves out a portion. The sample shows millions of clones, around nine tenths of them seen only once. The sequencing sample was made of naive CD4+ T cells sorted from blood. The subset here: CD45RA+ positively selected. All receptors derive from a young man in good health.

The chain carries TRBV7-9 and TRBJ2-5; 8 bases agree with TRBD1. Germline CDR1 is SEHNR and CDR2 is FQNEAQ (reference sequence). V lost 1 base and J lost 1; bases outside the gene matches: 2. The CDR3 length is 15 residues. Written as DNA, the CDR3 is TGTGCCAGCAGCTTAGTGCAGGGGGCCCAAGAGACCCAGTACTTC. It encodes CASSLVQGAQETQYF.

The chain carries TRBV10-3 and TRBJ2-7, with 11 bases identical to TRBD1. This CDR3 spans 14 amino acids. Germline assignment: CDR1 ENHRY and CDR2 SYGVKD. The V segment lost 6 bases and the J segment 7 bases; nucleotides outside the gene matches: 8. The CDR3 bases are TGTGCCATCAGAGGACAGGGGGCGGTTTGGGAGCAGTACTTC. Encoded protein: CAIRGQGAVWEQYF.

The rearrangement uses TRBV30 and TRBJ1-4, with a weak D call TRBD1 (5 bases). The V gene lost 2 bases and the J gene lost 6 bases, with 7 bases spanning the gap. The germline V gene encodes CDR1 GTSNPN and CDR2 SVGIG (reference sequence). The length of the CDR3 is 12 residues. The CDR3 reads CAWSPRDEKLFF. The CDR3 DNA sequence: TGTGCCTGGAGTCCCAGGGATGAAAAACTGTTTTTT.

The chain combines TRBV28 with TRBJ2-3, with 9 bases fitting TRBD2. This CDR3 is built from 14 residues. CDR1 and CDR2 (germline): MDHEN, SYDVKM. V dropped 11 bases and J dropped 0; count of bases not matched to a gene: 6. Here the CDR3 DNA reads TGTGCCTGGGGCGGGGGGGTAAGCACAGATACGCAGTATTTT. Its translation: CAWGGGVSTDTQYF.

The CDR3 DNA is TGTGCCACCAGCAGAAACAGGGGCCAGTTATACGAGCAGTACTTC. It specifies CATSRNRGQLYEQYF. The chain carries TRBV15 and TRBJ2-7, with 7 bases fitting TRBD1. The CDR3 is 15 amino acids. Trimming cost V 2 bases and J 4 bases; bases outside gene matches: 8. Germline values: CDR1 LNHNV, CDR2 YYDKDF (reference sequence).

This clone came up once. V and J are TRBV7-2 and TRBJ2-7; tentative D call: TRBD2 (6 bases). V was clipped by 1 base and J by 2 bases, with 15 bases between them. Germline lookup yields CDR1 SGHTA and CDR2 FQGNSA. The CDR3 runs to 16 residues. Here the CDR3 DNA reads TGTGCCAGCAGCTTAGGACTGATTCCGGGGGCCTACGAGCAGTACTTC. This encodes CASSLGLIPGAYEQYF.

This clone has only a few counts. The chain is built from TRBV2 and TRBJ1-4; 7 bases map to TRBD1. The length of the CDR3 is 14 residues. Germline values: CDR1 SNHLY, CDR2 FYNNEI. Unmatched junction bases numbered 11, after V lost 8 bases and J lost 8 bases. The CDR3 DNA reads TGTGCCAGCTCGACAGGGACCCTAGGGGAAAAACTGTTTTTT. This translates into CASSTGTLGEKLFF.

This chain connects TRBV2 to TRBJ2-1, with TRBD1 as a possible D gene (6 bases). The CDR3 runs to 13 residues. The germline V gene encodes CDR1 SNHLY and CDR2 FYNNEI. V was shortened by 6 bases and J by 4 bases, with 10 bases between the two germline ends. The CDR3 coding sequence is TGTGCCAGCAGCATTGGGACATACAATGAGCAGTTCTTC. This encodes CASSIGTYNEQFF.

This clone is a singleton in its sample. This chain links TRBV19 with TRBJ1-1, with 10 bases aligning to TRBD1. The CDR3 has 14 residues. The germline V gene has CDR1 LNHDA and CDR2 SQIVND (reference sequence). Losses at the gene ends were 7 bases for V and 4 bases for J; bases not matched to a gene: 6. Here the CDR3 reads CASIDRGQRTEAFF. DNA for the CDR3: TGTGCCAGTATAGACAGGGGGCAACGCACTGAAGCTTTCTTT.